This TCR beta chain was sequenced in a study of blood T cell repertoires in COVID-19 (dated by TCRdb to 2020 to 2021). Study-level background: Collaborator samples came from the United States, Italy and Spain and covered acute and convalescent phases of COVID-19. The material from the prospective study consisted of cDNA or gDNA derived from T cells, B-cell-depleted T cells, or PBMCs. The dataset comprised deeply sampled blood TCRbeta repertoires from subjects exposed to, actively infected with, or recovered from COVID-19. A freely available public database, intended as a resource for researchers studying the immune response to SARS-CoV-2, is where the repertoires were released. Samples came from the ongoing ImmuneRACE study (first 160 participants) plus 1,254 subjects from 6 global collaborators. Nearly every sample came with metadata listing a de-identified subject ID, COVID-19 status, age in years and sex. Where available, HLA class I and class II types were obtained from metadata supplied by the sample provider rather than from assay-based typing.

TCRbeta CDR3 regions were amplified from genomic DNA by means of the immunoSEQ Assay, a bias-controlled multiplex PCR. The published analysis was carried out like this. Within the assay, amplification of reference gene primers was used to estimate how many nucleated cells each sample contained. To quantify the absolute abundance of each unique TCRbeta CDR3 rearrangement, sequence reads were collapsed and filtered. For each sample, productive Simpson clonality was calculated as the square root of Simpson's diversity index across productive rearrangements. Sourced from immuneACCESS, this table was stored by TCRdb with only in-frame sequences that have V and J called. A share of the clones is absent; for the studies checked, an unresolved V gene accounts for under half, and the remainder has no known explanation. V, J and clone size are taken as reported in that table, and D and trimming were inferred from the DNA itself. This sample comprises about 100,000 clones, around four fifths of them detected only once. The ten largest clones add up to over 10% of the sample.

Based on the germline V gene, the CDR1 and CDR2 sequences are KGHDR and SFDVKD. The CDR3 runs 14 amino acids, cysteine and phenylalanine included. Only CDR3 DNA is held: 42 bases, read in frame from base 1. V trim: 7 bases; J trim: 3 bases; unmatched bases: 5. As concerns this clone: Its antigen remains undetermined. It has no much larger one-base neighbor in the sample; base qualities were not kept.

Results and caveats for the whole study, not just this receptor: Clinical and demographic metadata were provided uncurated, with the amount varying by source and participant.

Whole blood was collected in K2EDTA tubes by collaborating institutions according to the institutions' own protocols. For TCRbeta analysis, collaborator samples were shipped as frozen whole blood, as isolated PBMCs, or as DNA extracted from either sample type. The chain uses TRBV24-1 and TRBJ1-5, with 7 middle bases fitting TRBD1. Sequenced sample: peripheral blood. The sequence derives from a woman between 70 and 85 years old with acute or convalescent COVID-19. The DNA sequence follows: TGTGCCACCAGCCAGGGACAGTCCAATCAGCCCCAGCATTTT. Protein translation: CATSQGQSNQPQHF.